The 22 T cell receptor beta chains below come from one sample, sequenced in a study of spatial heterogeneity in lung cancer. The time point: blood at routine non-recurrence follow-up after resection. Sequencing was performed on whole RNA extracted from tumor and nontumor lung tissue, or from frozen PBMC, and the material was left unsorted. MiXCR, run by TCRdb on the 5' RACE reads, gives a single entry per CDR3 protein. The data contain around 120,000 distinct CDR3 sequences, approximately 12% of them seen just once; the ten biggest clones take up roughly 17%. Specimen: PBMCs, collected at follow-up. The receptors stem from a male donor with early-stage non-small cell lung cancer.

This clonotype was seen only a few times. V usage is TRBV5-1 and J usage is TRBJ2-3, with 9 bases lining up with TRBD2. This CDR3 has 17 residues. Germline CDR1 SGHRS, CDR2 YFSETQ. V shed 6 bases, J shed 1 base, and the junction held 12 bases outside the gene matches. The CDR3 nucleotides are TGCGCCAGCACATCCCGTTCTGGCGGGGGGGGCACAGATACGCAGTATTTT. Translated, it gives CASTSRSGGGGTDTQYF.

This clonotype was seen ten or more times. The rearrangement links TRBV5-6 to TRBJ1-5; D unresolved. The V gene lost 4 bases and the J gene lost 2 bases, with 7 bases spanning the gap. From germline, CDR1 is SGHDT and CDR2 YYEEEE. The CDR3 contains 13 residues. The CDR3 DNA is TGTGCCAGCAGCCGGATGGGCAATCAGCCCCAGCATTTT. It yields the protein CASSRMGNQPQHF.

The genes are TRBV3-1 and TRBJ1-1; no clear D gene. This CDR3 spans 15 amino acids. V was cut by 3 bases and J by 1 base, with 12 bases left in between. The germline V gene encodes CDR1 LGHDT and CDR2 YNNKEL (reference sequence). CDR3 sequence (DNA): TGTGCCAGCAGCCAGGGAGTGTTGGAGAACACTGAAGCTTTCTTT. Protein: CASSQGVLENTEAFF.

This clonotype was detected many times. The J gene is TRBJ1-2, the V gene TRBV2, with a tentative D call TRBD1 (6 bases). CDR1 and CDR2 (germline): SNHLY, FYNNEI. V gave up 7 bases and J gave up 0 bases, with 9 bases separating them. The CDR3 is made up of 13 amino acids. CDR3 sequence (DNA): TGTGCCAGCACCTACAGGGCTAACTATGGCTACACCTTC. This translates into CASTYRANYGYTF. The full variable domain, its missing parts supplied by reference TRBV2 and TRBJ1-2, is EPEVTQTPSHQVTQMGQEVILRCVPISNHLYFYWYRQILGQKVEFLVSFYNNEISEKSEIFDDQFSVERPDGSNFTLKIRSTKLEDSAMYFCASTYRANYGYTFGSGTRLTVV.

This clonotype showed up just a few times. V gene TRBV19 combines with J gene TRBJ2-2; 8 positions match TRBD1. Germline trimming cut 6 bases from V and 6 bases from J; bases unmatched to any gene: 12. In germline, CDR1 is LNHDA, CDR2 SQIVND (reference sequence). The CDR3 is made up of 16 amino acids. CDR3 bases: TGTGCCAGTAGCCTCTCGGGACAGGTATACTCCGGGGAGCTGTTTTTT. Encoded protein: CASSLSGQVYSGELFF.

The CDR3: CATGQRGFTDTQYF. CDR3 coding DNA: TGTGCCACCGGGCAGAGAGGTTTCACAGATACGCAGTATTTT. The chain employs TRBV19 and TRBJ2-3, with D unresolved. CDR3 length: 14 residues. Germline assignment: CDR1 LNHDA and CDR2 SQIVND (reference sequence). Trimming cost V 10 bases and J 2 bases, with 16 bases left between them. The full variable domain, completed using reference TRBV19 and TRBJ2-3, is DGGITQSPKYLFRKEGQNVTLSCEQNLNHDAMYWYRQDPGQGLRLIYYSQIVNDFQKGDIAEGYSVSREKKESFPLTVTSAQKNPTAFYLCATGQRGFTDTQYFGPGTRLTVL.

This sequence joins TRBV19 and TRBJ1-2; TRBD1 agrees at 12 bases. CDR1 is LNHDA and CDR2 is SQIVND in the germline V gene (reference sequence). This CDR3 is 16 amino acids long. Trimming removed 6 bases from V and 3 bases from J; junction bases left unmatched: 8. CDR3 in DNA: TGTGCCAGTAGACCCCCGGGACAGGGGGCCCACTATGGCTACACCTTC. Its protein product is CASRPPGQGAHYGYTF.

In its sample, this clonotype was seen many times. This sequence joins TRBV12-3 or TRBV12-4 and TRBJ1-1, with TRBD1 matching over 8 bases. Trimming took 6 bases from V and 2 from J; bases not matched to a gene: 5. This CDR3 region has 14 residues. CDR3 nucleotide sequence: TGTGCCAGCAGCCACAGGGGGAAAAACACTGAAGCTTTCTTT. This translates into CASSHRGKNTEAFF.

The V call is TRBV13, the J call TRBJ2-4; 10 nucleotides align to TRBD1. Germline values: CDR1 PRHDT, CDR2 FYEKMQ (reference sequence). With 2 bases clipped from V and 4 bases from J, the junction kept 20 bases outside the gene matches. The CDR3 is made up of 21 amino acids. The CDR3 loop reads CASSLTFGGPGQGNWKNIQYF. The CDR3 DNA reads TGTGCCAGCAGCTTAACATTTGGTGGTCCGGGACAGGGGAACTGGAAAAACATTCAGTACTTC.

This clonotype was seen repeatedly, ten times or more. This chain joins TRBV12-3 or TRBV12-4 and TRBJ1-5; 7 bases map to TRBD1. J lost 2 bases, V lost 6 bases, and 4 bases had no gene match. This CDR3 region has 14 residues. CDR3 bases: TGTGCCAGCAGCCCTACAGGGGGCAATCAGCCCCAGCATTTT. It is translated as CASSPTGGNQPQHF.

This chain links TRBV2 with TRBJ1-2; TRBD1 is a possible D gene (5 bases). V lost 4 bases and J 5 bases, leaving 23 bases between the germline ends. CDR3 size: 17 residues. Germline CDR1 and CDR2: SNHLY and FYNNEI. This chain's CDR3 is CASSVGDSSHVLYGYTF. CDR3 coding DNA: TGTGCCAGCAGTGTAGGAGACAGCTCGCACGTATTATATGGCTACACCTTC.

This clonotype has a count of ten or more. The chain combines TRBV29-1 with TRBJ1-1; possible D gene TRBD1, 6 bases. Germline loops: CDR1 SQVTM, CDR2 ANQGSEA. Trimming took 6 bases from V and 6 from J, leaving 17 bases between them. The CDR3 consists of 13 residues. The CDR3 DNA is TGCAGCGTACTACAGGGAGATCTCGCTGAAGCTTTCTTT. It codes for CSVLQGDLAEAFF.

The rearrangement joins TRBV28 to TRBJ1-6; no clear D. The germline gives CDR1 MDHEN, CDR2 SYDVKM. The CDR3 extends over 14 amino acids. V was shortened by 6 bases and J by 8 bases, with 14 bases between the two germline ends. This CDR3 is CASRPGYMDSPLHF. CDR3 coding DNA: TGTGCCAGCAGACCCGGATATATGGATTCACCCCTCCACTTT.

The J gene is TRBJ1-2, the V gene TRBV28; perhaps TRBD1 as D (6 bases). The germline CDR1 and CDR2 sequences are MDHEN and SYDVKM. CDR3 length: 13 amino acids. Trimming removed 6 bases at V and 2 bases at J, with 10 bases between. The CDR3 sequence is CASSGTPNYGYTF. CDR3 DNA: TGTGCCAGCAGCGGGACACCCAACTATGGCTACACCTTC.

The chain recombines TRBV10-1 with TRBJ2-3; D remains ambiguous. Trimming removed 7 bases at V and 6 bases at J, with 17 bases between. From germline, CDR1 is WNHNN and CDR2 SYGVQD (reference sequence). CDR3 length: 14 residues. The CDR3 protein is CASTQLVPQDTQYF. The CDR3 DNA reads TGCGCCAGCACCCAATTAGTCCCTCAGGATACGCAGTATTTT.

The rearrangement uses TRBV4-1 and TRBJ2-2; no definite D call. The CDR3 is 13 residues long. Germline V CDR1 and CDR2: MGHRA, YSYEKL. With 2 bases removed from V and 7 bases from J, the gap between germline ends came to 8 bases. For the CDR3, the DNA is TGCGCCAGCAGCCAATTGCTCTTCGGGGAGCTGTTTTTT. This translates into CASSQLLFGELFF.

This chain connects TRBV29-1 to TRBJ1-3; 10 nucleotides line up with TRBD1. CDR1 is SQVTM, CDR2 ANQGSEA, per germline. Unmatched junction bases numbered 8, after V lost 7 bases and J lost 8 bases. This CDR3 is 13 amino acids long. The CDR3 reads CSGRQGATDTIYF. In nucleotides, the CDR3 is TGCAGCGGCCGACAGGGGGCTACGGACACCATATATTTT. The full variable domain, in which reference TRBV29-1 and TRBJ1-3 provide the parts outside the CDR3, is SAVISQKPSRDICQRGTSLTIQCQVDSQVTMMFWYRQQPGQSLTLIATANQGSEATYESGFVIDKFPISRPNLTFSTLTVSNMSPEDSSIYLCSGRQGATDTIYFGEGSWLTVV.

This clonotype occurred a few times. The genes are TRBV6-1 and TRBJ2-2; 7 nucleotides agree with TRBD1. Losses at the gene ends were 9 bases for V and 0 bases for J; bases not matched to a gene: 1. CDR1 and CDR2 (germline): MNHNS, SASEGT. The CDR3 sequence is 13 residues long. Here the CDR3 reads CARGTANTGELFF. CDR3 DNA: TGTGCCAGGGGGACAGCGAACACCGGGGAGCTGTTTTTT.

Only a few counts were recorded for this clonotype. V usage is TRBV27 and J usage is TRBJ1-1; the D is unclear. CDR3 size: 15 residues. Trimming cost V 2 bases and J 1 base, with 11 bases left between them. Germline V gives CDR1 MNHEY, CDR2 SMNVEV (reference sequence). This CDR3 reads CASSLNLMANTEAFF. The CDR3 nucleotides are TGTGCCAGCAGTTTAAATCTTATGGCGAACACTGAAGCTTTCTTT.

This clonotype has only a few counts. The V and J genes are TRBV4-1 and TRBJ1-6; 9 bases align to TRBD1. CDR3 length: 16 amino acids. Germline V gene lookup returns CDR1 MGHRA and CDR2 YSYEKL. J was trimmed by 7 bases and V by 3 bases; bases with no gene match: 7. The DNA for the CDR3 is TGCGCCAGCAGCCAGCTCCCGGGACAGGGAAATTCACCCCTCCACTTT. Protein product: CASSQLPGQGNSPLHF.

The table lists this clonotype with a few counts. This chain joins TRBV5-5 and TRBJ1-5; weak D call: TRBD1 (5 bases). The germline V and J ends were trimmed by 1 base and 4 bases, with 9 bases remaining between them. The length of the CDR3 is 14 residues. Looked up from germline, CDR1 is SGHKS and CDR2 is YYEKEE (reference sequence). The CDR3: CASSLMTVNQPQHF. In nucleotides, the CDR3 is TGTGCCAGCAGCTTGATGACAGTTAATCAGCCCCAGCATTTT.

V usage is TRBV20-1 and J usage is TRBJ2-1; 10 bases match TRBD2. The CDR3 has 14 amino acids. Germline CDR1 is DFQATT and CDR2 is SNEGSKA (reference sequence). V was clipped by 6 bases and J by 7 bases; unmatched bases: 9. The CDR3 sequence is CSAEKRGGGNEQFF. CDR3 bases: TGCAGTGCCGAGAAGCGGGGGGGAGGAAATGAGCAGTTCTTC.